The present entry profiles one T cell receptor (beta chain) with its context. Its antigen remains unknown. The PCR employed 60 Vbeta primers together with 13 Jbeta primers. The data were produced by immunoSEQ multiplex PCR, yet TCRdb's version contains in-frame clones alone and is incomplete. The table shows 210,000 or so clones, with 77% occurring only once. These data are taken from a study of cytomegalovirus exposure and HLA in healthy donors. Study-wide results and limits: Confirmation was obtained in vitro that a few CMV-associated chains are specific for CMV antigens.

J gave up 3 bases and V 4 bases, and 11 bases lay outside the gene matches. Germline V gene sequence: CDR1 MGHDK, CDR2 SYGVNS. The CDR3 loop spans 18 amino acids. The chain joins TRBV25-1 to TRBJ2-1, with TRBD2 identical over 11 bases. The sample taken for sequencing was PBMCs. This TCR was recovered from a woman aged 55 to 70 in good health and CMV-seropositive. The CDR3 nucleotides read TGTGCCAGCAGTGGAACCGGGACTAGCGGAACTCTCTACAATGAGCAGTTCTTC. Amino acid sequence: CASSGTGTSGTLYNEQFF.